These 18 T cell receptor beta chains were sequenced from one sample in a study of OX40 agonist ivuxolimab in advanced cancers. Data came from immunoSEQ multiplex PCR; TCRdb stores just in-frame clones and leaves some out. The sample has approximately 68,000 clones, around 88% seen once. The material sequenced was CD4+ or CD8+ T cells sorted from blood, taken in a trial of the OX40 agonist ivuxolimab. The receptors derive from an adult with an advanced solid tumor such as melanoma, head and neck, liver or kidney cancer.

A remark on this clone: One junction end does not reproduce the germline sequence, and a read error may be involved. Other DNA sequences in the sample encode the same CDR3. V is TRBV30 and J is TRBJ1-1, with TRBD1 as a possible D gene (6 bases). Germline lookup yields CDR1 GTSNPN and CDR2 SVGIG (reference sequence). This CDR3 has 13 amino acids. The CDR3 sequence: CAWSADSRTEAFF. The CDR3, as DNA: TGTGCCTGGAGTGCGGACAGCAGGACTGAAGCCTTCTTT.

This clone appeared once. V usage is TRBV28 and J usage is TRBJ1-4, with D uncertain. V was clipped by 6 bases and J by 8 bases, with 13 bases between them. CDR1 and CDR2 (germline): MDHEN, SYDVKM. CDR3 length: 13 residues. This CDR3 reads CASSSDVTEKLFF. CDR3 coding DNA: TGTGCCAGCAGCTCAGATGTGACGGAAAAACTGTTTTTT. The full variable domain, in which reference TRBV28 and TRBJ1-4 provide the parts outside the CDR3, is DVKVTQSSRYLVKRTGEKVFLECVQDMDHENMFWYRQDPGLGLRLIYFSYDVKMKEKGDIPEGYSVSREKKERFSLILESASTNQTSMYLCASSSDVTEKLFFGSGTQLSVL.

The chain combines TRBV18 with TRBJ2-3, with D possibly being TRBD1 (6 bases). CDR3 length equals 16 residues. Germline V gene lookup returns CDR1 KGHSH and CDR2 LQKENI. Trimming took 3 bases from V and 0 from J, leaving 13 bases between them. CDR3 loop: CASSPRDGQSTDTQYF. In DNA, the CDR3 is TGTGCCAGCTCACCCCGGGACGGACAGAGCACAGATACGCAGTATTTT.

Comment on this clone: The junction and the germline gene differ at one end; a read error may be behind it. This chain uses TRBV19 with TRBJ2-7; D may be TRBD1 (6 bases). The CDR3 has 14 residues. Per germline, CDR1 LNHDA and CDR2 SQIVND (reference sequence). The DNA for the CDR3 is TGTGTCAGTAGCCTCTTCGGACAGTCCTACGAGCAGTACTTC. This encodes CVSSLFGQSYEQYF.

The CDR3 coding sequence is TGTGCCAGCACAACGGGGTCGGACCTAGATAAGGGGAAACTGTTTTTT. Its protein is CASTTGSDLDKGKLFF. The rearrangement uses TRBV6-6 and TRBJ1-4, with D possibly matching TRBD1 (5 bases). The CDR3 is 16 residues long. Germline values: CDR1 MNHNY, CDR2 SVGAGI (reference sequence). Trimming left V 7 bases short and J 11 bases short, with 26 bases between.

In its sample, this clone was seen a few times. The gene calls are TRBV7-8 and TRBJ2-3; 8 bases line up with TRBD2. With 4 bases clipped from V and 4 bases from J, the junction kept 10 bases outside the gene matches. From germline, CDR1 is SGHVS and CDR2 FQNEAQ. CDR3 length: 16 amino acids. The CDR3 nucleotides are TGTGCCAGCAGCTCCTTACCTCGGCGGGGGGCAGATACGCAGTATTTT. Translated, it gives CASSSLPRRGADTQYF.

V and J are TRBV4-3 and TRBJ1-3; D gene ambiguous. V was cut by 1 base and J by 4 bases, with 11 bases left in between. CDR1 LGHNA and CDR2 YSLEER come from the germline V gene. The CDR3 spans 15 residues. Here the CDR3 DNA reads TGCGCCAGCAGCCAAGCTGTCAGGCCCGGAAACACCATATATTTT. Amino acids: CASSQAVRPGNTIYF.

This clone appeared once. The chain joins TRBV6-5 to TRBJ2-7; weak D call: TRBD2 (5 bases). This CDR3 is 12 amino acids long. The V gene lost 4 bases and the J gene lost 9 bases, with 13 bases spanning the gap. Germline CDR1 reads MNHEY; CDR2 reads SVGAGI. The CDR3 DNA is TGTGCCAGCAGTTTCCCGAACGGAGGGCAGTACTTC. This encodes CASSFPNGGQYF.

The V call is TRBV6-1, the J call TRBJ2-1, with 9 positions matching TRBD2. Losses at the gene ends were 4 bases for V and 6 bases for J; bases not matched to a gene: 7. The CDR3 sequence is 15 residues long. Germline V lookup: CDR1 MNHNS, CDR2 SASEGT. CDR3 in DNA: TGTGCCAGCAGTGTGGGCGGGGGGGCCCCCAATGAGCAGTTCTTC. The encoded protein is CASSVGGGAPNEQFF.

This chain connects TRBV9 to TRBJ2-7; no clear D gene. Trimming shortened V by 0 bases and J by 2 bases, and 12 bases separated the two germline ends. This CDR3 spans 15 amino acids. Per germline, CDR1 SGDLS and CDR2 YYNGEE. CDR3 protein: CASSVGQRLPYEQYF. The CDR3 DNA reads TGTGCCAGCAGCGTAGGCCAAAGGCTTCCCTACGAGCAGTACTTC. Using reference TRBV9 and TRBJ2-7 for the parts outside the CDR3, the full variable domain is DSGVTQTPKHLITATGQRVTLRCSPRSGDLSVYWYQQSLDQGLQFLIQYYNGEERAKGNILERFSAQQFPDLHSELNLSSLELGDSALYFCASSVGQRLPYEQYFGPGTRLTVT.

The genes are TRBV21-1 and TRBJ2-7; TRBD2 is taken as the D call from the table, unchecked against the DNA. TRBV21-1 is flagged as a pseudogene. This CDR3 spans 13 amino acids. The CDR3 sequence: CASRTSGGYEQYF. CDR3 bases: TGTGCCAGCAGGACTAGCGGGGGATACGAGCAGTACTTC.

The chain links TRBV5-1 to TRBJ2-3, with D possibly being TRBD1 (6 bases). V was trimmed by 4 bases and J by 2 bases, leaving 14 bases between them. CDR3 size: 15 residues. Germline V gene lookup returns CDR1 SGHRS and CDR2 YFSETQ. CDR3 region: CASSLDRLDTDTQYF. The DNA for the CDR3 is TGCGCCAGCAGCCTCGACAGGTTGGACACAGATACGCAGTATTTT.

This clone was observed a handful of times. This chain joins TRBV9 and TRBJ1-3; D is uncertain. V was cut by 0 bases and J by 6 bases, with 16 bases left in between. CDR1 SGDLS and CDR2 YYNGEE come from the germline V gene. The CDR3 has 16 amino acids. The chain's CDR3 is CASSVATGSIENTIYF. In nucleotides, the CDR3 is TGTGCCAGCAGCGTAGCTACTGGGAGCATCGAAAACACCATATATTTT. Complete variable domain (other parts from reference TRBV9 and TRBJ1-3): DSGVTQTPKHLITATGQRVTLRCSPRSGDLSVYWYQQSLDQGLQFLIQYYNGEERAKGNILERFSAQQFPDLHSELNLSSLELGDSALYFCASSVATGSIENTIYFGEGSWLTVV.

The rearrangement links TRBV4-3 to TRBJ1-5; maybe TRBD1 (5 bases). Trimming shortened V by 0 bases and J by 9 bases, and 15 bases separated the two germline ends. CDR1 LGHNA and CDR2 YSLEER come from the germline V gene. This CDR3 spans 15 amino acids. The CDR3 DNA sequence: TGCGCCAGCAGCCAAGAATTTGGGACCGCTGGGCCCCAGCATTTT. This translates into CASSQEFGTAGPQHF.

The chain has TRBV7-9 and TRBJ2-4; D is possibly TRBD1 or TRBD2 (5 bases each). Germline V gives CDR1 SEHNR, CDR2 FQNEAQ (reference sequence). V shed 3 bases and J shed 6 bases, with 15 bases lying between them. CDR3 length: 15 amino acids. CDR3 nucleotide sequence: TGTGCCAGCAGCTTGCAGGGAGATATGGTAAACATTCAGTACTTC. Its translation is CASSLQGDMVNIQYF.

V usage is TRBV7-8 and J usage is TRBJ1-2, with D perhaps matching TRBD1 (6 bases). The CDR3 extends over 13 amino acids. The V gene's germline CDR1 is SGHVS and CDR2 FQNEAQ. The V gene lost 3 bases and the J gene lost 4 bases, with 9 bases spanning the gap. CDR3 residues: CASSLDSIYGYTF. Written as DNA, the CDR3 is TGTGCCAGCAGCTTGGACAGCATCTATGGCTACACCTTC.

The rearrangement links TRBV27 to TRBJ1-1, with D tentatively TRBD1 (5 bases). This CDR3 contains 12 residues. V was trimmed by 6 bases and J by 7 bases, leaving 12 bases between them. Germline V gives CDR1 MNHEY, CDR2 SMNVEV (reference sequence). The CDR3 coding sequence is TGTGCCAGCAGCCGTGGAGGGGTTGAAGCTTTCTTT. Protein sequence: CASSRGGVEAFF.

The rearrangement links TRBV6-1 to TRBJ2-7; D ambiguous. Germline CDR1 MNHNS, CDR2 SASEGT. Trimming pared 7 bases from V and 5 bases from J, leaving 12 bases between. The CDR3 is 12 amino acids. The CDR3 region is CASTMEGNEQYF. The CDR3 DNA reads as TGTGCCAGCACTATGGAAGGAAACGAGCAGTACTTC.